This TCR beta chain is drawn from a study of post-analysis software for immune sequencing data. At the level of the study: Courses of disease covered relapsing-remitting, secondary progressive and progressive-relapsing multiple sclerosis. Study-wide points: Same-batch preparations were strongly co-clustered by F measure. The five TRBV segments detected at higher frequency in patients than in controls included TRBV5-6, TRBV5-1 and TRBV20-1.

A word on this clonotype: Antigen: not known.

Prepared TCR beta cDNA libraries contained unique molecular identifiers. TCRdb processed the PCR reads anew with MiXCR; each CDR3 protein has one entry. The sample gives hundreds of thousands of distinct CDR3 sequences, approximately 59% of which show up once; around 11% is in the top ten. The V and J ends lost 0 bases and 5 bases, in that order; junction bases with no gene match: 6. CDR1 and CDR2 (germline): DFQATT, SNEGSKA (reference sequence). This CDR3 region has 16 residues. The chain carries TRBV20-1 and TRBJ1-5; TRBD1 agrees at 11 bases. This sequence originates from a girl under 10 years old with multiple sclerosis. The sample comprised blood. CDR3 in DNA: TGCAGTGCTAGAGATCTGGGACAGGGGGTGGATCAGCCCCAGCATTTT. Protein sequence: CSARDLGQGVDQPQHF.